One and the same sample provided the 31 T cell receptor beta chains below, sequenced in a study of blood T cell repertoires in COVID-19. Assay: immunoSEQ multiplex PCR; the TCRdb copy retains only in-frame clones and omits some. The sample consists of tens of thousands of clones, about 79% of them appearing once. Specimen: peripheral blood. The receptors derive from a man in his 60s with acute or convalescent COVID-19.

This clone was seen once. The chain couples TRBV6-5 to TRBJ2-3; possible D gene TRBD1, 5 bases. V dropped 5 bases and J dropped 4 bases, with 7 bases sitting between them. This CDR3 is 12 amino acids long. The germline V gene has CDR1 MNHEY and CDR2 SVGAGI. The CDR3 spells CASSQGPDTQYF. The DNA for the CDR3 is TGTGCCAGCAGTCAGGGTCCAGATACGCAGTATTTT.

This chain connects TRBV4-3 to TRBJ2-1, with unresolved D. The V and J ends lost 1 base and 4 bases respectively, with 8 bases between them. The germline gives CDR1 LGHNA, CDR2 YSLEER. The CDR3 has 14 residues. The CDR3 region is CASSQVPGYNEQFF. CDR3 sequence (DNA): TGCGCCAGCAGCCAAGTTCCGGGTTACAATGAGCAGTTCTTC.

On this clone: This CDR3 is also generated by other DNA sequences in the sample. The chain recombines TRBV6-5 with TRBJ1-1; a possible D gene is TRBD1 (6 bases). The germline gives CDR1 MNHEY, CDR2 SVGAGI. The V gene lost 0 bases and the J gene lost 2 bases, with 10 bases spanning the gap. The CDR3 contains 15 residues. CDR3 DNA sequence: TGTGCCAGCAGTTACTCTGCCAGGGGAAACACTGAAGCTTTCTTT. This translates into CASSYSARGNTEAFF.

The V call is TRBV6-5, the J call TRBJ1-2; D uncertain. Germline lookup yields CDR1 MNHEY and CDR2 SVGAGI. V lost 6 bases, J lost 4 bases, and 18 bases lay in between. The CDR3 contains 15 residues. The CDR3 loop reads CASSNPNAAVYGYTF. Written as DNA, the CDR3 is TGTGCCAGCAGCAACCCTAACGCTGCGGTCTATGGCTACACCTTC.

CDR3 bases: TGTGCCAGCAGTTACCTAACCCAACGTTGGGAGGAGCAGTACTTC. Protein: CASSYLTQRWEEQYF. V and J are TRBV6-2 or TRBV6-3 and TRBJ2-7, with D perhaps matching TRBD2 (5 bases). CDR3 size: 15 residues. Germline CDR1 is MNHEY and CDR2 is SVGEGT. V was pared by 2 bases and J by 7 bases, with 18 bases between.

The chain carries TRBV30 and TRBJ2-7; 7 nucleotides agree with TRBD2. The germline gives CDR1 GTSNPN, CDR2 SVGIG (reference sequence). This CDR3 comprises 14 residues. Trimming removed 0 bases from V and 1 base from J; junction bases left unmatched: 3. In DNA, the CDR3 is TGTGCCTGGAGTGTCCTCGGGGGGTCCTACGAGCAGTACTTC. Encoded protein: CAWSVLGGSYEQYF.

CDR3 bases: TGTGCCAGCAGCTTGCACAGGAACACCGGGGAGCTGTTTTTT. It encodes CASSLHRNTGELFF. This chain links TRBV7-3 with TRBJ2-2, with no clear D. Trimming cost V 3 bases and J 1 base, with 6 bases left between them. Germline-derived CDR1 and CDR2 are SGHTA and FQGTGA. CDR3 length: 14 residues.

About this clone itself: Other DNA sequences in the same sample also yield this CDR3. CDR3 in amino acids: CASSLPGQGGTDTQYF. DNA for the CDR3: TGCGCCAGCAGCTTACCGGGACAGGGTGGCACAGATACGCAGTATTTT. The chain is built from TRBV5-1 and TRBJ2-3; 9 bases fit TRBD1. The CDR3 spans 16 residues. Trimming removed 2 bases from V and 1 base from J; junction bases left unmatched: 5. The germline V gene encodes CDR1 SGHRS and CDR2 YFSETQ.

The V call is TRBV6-5, the J call TRBJ2-7; 8 positions agree with TRBD2. V trimming: 7 bases; J trimming: 1 base; junction bases outside the gene matches: 6. This CDR3 comprises 14 residues. In germline, CDR1 is MNHEY, CDR2 SVGAGI. CDR3 DNA: TGTGCCAGCACTAAGACTAGCGAGTCCTACGAGCAGTACTTC. Protein: CASTKTSESYEQYF.

This chain uses TRBV7-2 with TRBJ2-2, with D possibly TRBD1 on 6 matching bases. Trimming removed 5 bases from V and 0 bases from J, with 13 bases in between. This CDR3 is 16 amino acids long. The germline V gene has CDR1 SGHTA and CDR2 FQGNSA. CDR3: CASSRQGTSNTGELFF. Here the CDR3 DNA reads TGTGCCAGCAGCCGTCAGGGGACCTCGAACACCGGGGAGCTGTTTTTT.

A few counts support this clone. The rearrangement links TRBV19 to TRBJ1-5; maybe TRBD1 (6 bases). The CDR3 contains 15 residues. V lost 6 bases and J 4 bases, leaving 16 bases between the germline ends. The V gene's germline CDR1 is LNHDA and CDR2 SQIVND (reference sequence). The DNA of the CDR3 is TGTGCCAGTAGGCGAACCGGGACACAGAATCAGCCCCAGCATTTT. Translated: CASRRTGTQNQPQHF.

The chain recombines TRBV5-1 with TRBJ1-6; 9 bases match TRBD1. Trimming at V came to 4 bases and at J to 12 bases, leaving 8 bases not matched to a gene. The CDR3 has 14 residues. Germline-derived CDR1 and CDR2 are SGHRS and YFSETQ. This chain's CDR3 is CASSKGQGLEPLHF. CDR3 in DNA: TGCGCCAGCAGCAAAGGACAGGGGTTGGAACCCCTCCACTTT.

The V call is TRBV7-8, the J call TRBJ1-3; D perhaps matches TRBD1 (5 bases). The V gene's germline CDR1 is SGHVS and CDR2 FQNEAQ. Trimming cost V 5 bases and J 4 bases, with 18 bases left between them. The CDR3 is made up of 16 amino acids. The CDR3 coding sequence is TGTGCCAGCAGCACAACTGCAGACAGCCTCGGAAACACCATATATTTT. It encodes CASSTTADSLGNTIYF.

For the CDR3, the DNA is TGTGCCAGCAGCCCGGGGGGCTTCTATGGCTACACCTTC. Translating it yields CASSPGGFYGYTF. This sequence joins TRBV28 and TRBJ1-2, with D possibly being TRBD1 (6 bases). Germline assignment: CDR1 MDHEN and CDR2 SYDVKM. This CDR3 is built from 13 residues. V gave up 6 bases and J gave up 4 bases, with 12 bases separating them.

This rearrangement joins TRBV30 to TRBJ1-2, with D possibly TRBD1 on 6 matching bases. V dropped 4 bases and J dropped 2 bases, with 11 bases sitting between them. The CDR3 consists of 13 residues. Germline lookup yields CDR1 GTSNPN and CDR2 SVGIG (reference sequence). The CDR3 spells CAWNRAPNYGYTF. For the CDR3, the DNA is TGTGCCTGGAACAGGGCTCCGAACTATGGCTACACCTTC. Full variable domain (missing parts from reference TRBV30 and TRBJ1-2): SQTIHQWPATLVQPVGSPLSLECTVEGTSNPNLYWYRQAAGRGLQLLFYSVGIGQISSEVPQNLSASRPQDRQFILSSKKLLLSDSGFYLCAWNRAPNYGYTFGSGTRLTVV.

The chain recombines TRBV28 with TRBJ1-3; D is unclear. The germline V gene has CDR1 MDHEN and CDR2 SYDVKM. This CDR3 is 13 amino acids long. The V end lost 6 bases, the J end lost 5 bases, and 11 bases lay between the germline ends. CDR3 DNA: TGTGCCAGCAGCCCTCCTAGGAGAAACACCATATATTTT. Translation gives CASSPPRRNTIYF.

This clone was seen only a few times. V and J are TRBV5-1 and TRBJ2-1, with TRBD2 matching 13 bases. The V gene end was trimmed by 0 bases and the J gene end by 8 bases; junction bases not matched to a gene: 8. The CDR3 extends over 17 amino acids. Germline loops: CDR1 SGHRS, CDR2 YFSETQ. The CDR3 sequence: CASSLAAGLAGRDEQFF. CDR3 nucleotides: TGCGCCAGCAGCTTGGCTGCGGGACTAGCGGGGAGGGATGAGCAGTTCTTC.

The V call is TRBV27, the J call TRBJ1-2; D may be TRBD1 (6 bases). The CDR3 is made up of 14 amino acids. Germline loops: CDR1 MNHEY, CDR2 SMNVEV (reference sequence). V lost 5 bases and J lost 1, with 11 bases in between. CDR3 loop: CASSLNRDNYGYTF. The DNA for the CDR3 is TGTGCCAGCAGTCTCAACAGGGATAACTATGGCTACACCTTC.

The J gene is TRBJ2-2, the V gene TRBV27; 15 bases match TRBD2. The germline CDR1 and CDR2 sequences are MNHEY and SMNVEV (reference sequence). The CDR3 spans 16 residues. V gave up 5 bases and J gave up 6 bases; unmatched junction bases: 4. CDR3 loop: CASSPRTSGGAGELFF. The CDR3 DNA follows: TGTGCCAGCAGTCCTCGGACTAGCGGGGGGGCCGGGGAGCTGTTTTTT.

This clone has only one observation. The genes are TRBV9 and TRBJ2-1; 14 bases are a match to TRBD2. The CDR3 is made up of 19 amino acids. Germline CDR1 SGDLS, CDR2 YYNGEE. The J segment lost 1 base and the V segment lost 2 bases, leaving 8 bases of the junction unmatched. CDR3 in amino acids: CASSVRLAGGPGSYNEQFF. The CDR3 DNA follows: TGTGCCAGCAGCGTTCGACTAGCGGGGGGGCCAGGATCCTACAATGAGCAGTTCTTC. The full variable domain, rest sourced from reference TRBV9 and TRBJ2-1, is DSGVTQTPKHLITATGQRVTLRCSPRSGDLSVYWYQQSLDQGLQFLIQYYNGEERAKGNILERFSAQQFPDLHSELNLSSLELGDSALYFCASSVRLAGGPGSYNEQFFGPGTRLTVL.

The chain couples TRBV7-3 to TRBJ2-1, with 8 bases that match TRBD2. The CDR3 spans 21 residues. J gave up 0 bases and V 5 bases, and 21 bases lay outside the gene matches. Germline lookup yields CDR1 SGHTA and CDR2 FQGTGA. The CDR3 sequence is CASSPRGGIASGQSSYNEQFF. DNA for the CDR3: TGTGCCAGCAGCCCGAGAGGAGGGATCGCTAGCGGGCAGAGCTCCTACAATGAGCAGTTCTTC.

J is TRBJ1-1 and V is TRBV2, with D tentatively TRBD1 (6 bases). The CDR3 spans 15 residues. V was shortened by 8 bases and J by 0 bases, with 16 bases between the two germline ends. Germline V lookup: CDR1 SNHLY, CDR2 FYNNEI. The CDR3 DNA is TGTGCCAGCGGCTTGGGGGCCCCGATGAACACTGAAGCTTTCTTT. Translating gives CASGLGAPMNTEAFF.

J is TRBJ2-1 and V is TRBV7-9; D gene unclear. V shed 2 bases and J shed 9 bases, with 11 bases lying between them. The CDR3 is made up of 13 amino acids. The germline V gene has CDR1 SEHNR and CDR2 FQNEAQ (reference sequence). The CDR3 sequence is CASSLQSSLEQFF. The CDR3 bases are TGTGCCAGCAGCTTACAGTCATCGCTTGAGCAGTTCTTC.

The J gene is TRBJ1-1, the V gene TRBV7-2; D perhaps matches TRBD1 (5 bases). CDR1 SGHTA and CDR2 FQGNSA come from the germline V gene. The V gene lost 6 bases and the J gene lost 1 base, with 15 bases spanning the gap. This CDR3 has 15 amino acids. The CDR3 sequence is CASSYPFQGNTEAFF. The DNA of the CDR3 is TGTGCCAGCAGTTACCCGTTTCAGGGGAACACTGAAGCTTTCTTT. Based on the CDR3 plus reference TRBV7-2 and TRBJ1-1, the full variable domain is GAGVSQSPSNKVTEKGKDVELRCDPISGHTALYWYRQSLGQGLEFLIYFQGNSAPDKSGLPSDRFSAERTGGSVSTLTIQRTQQEDSAVYLCASSYPFQGNTEAFFGQGTRLTVV.

This chain joins TRBV28 and TRBJ1-4, with no clear D. Trimming stripped 1 base from V and 7 bases from J, with 13 bases between. Germline V gene sequence: CDR1 MDHEN, CDR2 SYDVKM. CDR3 size: 15 residues. This CDR3 reads CASSLLAYGIEKLFF. In nucleotides, the CDR3 is TGTGCCAGCAGTTTATTAGCGTATGGGATTGAAAAACTGTTTTTT. The whole variable domain, filled in from reference TRBV28 and TRBJ1-4, reads DVKVTQSSRYLVKRTGEKVFLECVQDMDHENMFWYRQDPGLGLRLIYFSYDVKMKEKGDIPEGYSVSREKKERFSLILESASTNQTSMYLCASSLLAYGIEKLFFGSGTQLSVL.

The chain employs TRBV7-2 and TRBJ2-3; no reliable D call. This CDR3 contains 13 residues. The germline V and J ends were trimmed by 2 bases and 4 bases, with 7 bases remaining between them. Germline V CDR1 and CDR2: SGHTA, FQGNSA. The DNA of the CDR3 is TGTGCCAGCAGCTTAAACGGTGCAGATACGCAGTATTTT. This codes for CASSLNGADTQYF.

V and J are TRBV19 and TRBJ2-4; TRBD2 aligns across 7 bases. V was pared by 3 bases and J by 9 bases, with 8 bases of the junction left unmatched. Looked up from germline, CDR1 is LNHDA and CDR2 is SQIVND (reference sequence). The CDR3 loop spans 14 amino acids. CDR3 sequence (DNA): TGTGCCAGTAGTATTCAGCCTACTAGCGCCATTCAGTACTTC. It specifies CASSIQPTSAIQYF.

The CDR3 sequence: CASSPTPGNSYEQYF. CDR3 in DNA: TGTGCCAGCTCACCAACTCCGGGGAACTCCTACGAGCAGTACTTC. The chain carries TRBV18 and TRBJ2-7; TRBD2 is a possible D gene (5 bases). The CDR3 spans 15 residues. CDR1 and CDR2 (germline): KGHSH, LQKENI. V was trimmed by 2 bases and J by 0 bases, leaving 11 bases between them.

This chain uses TRBV4-2 with TRBJ1-2, with D possibly matching TRBD1 (5 bases). The CDR3 length is 14 residues. Germline V CDR1 and CDR2: LGHNA, YNFKEQ. Trimming took off 3 bases at V and 7 bases at J, with 15 bases between the two ends. The CDR3 sequence: CASSHGGALLGYTF. The CDR3 DNA follows: TGTGCCAGCAGCCACGGCGGGGCCTTGCTTGGCTACACCTTC.

J is TRBJ1-5 and V is TRBV5-6, with TRBD1 matching 7 bases. V lost 4 bases and J lost 5; bases outside the gene matches: 12. From germline, CDR1 is SGHDT and CDR2 YYEEEE. The CDR3 length is 16 residues. This chain's CDR3 is CASSVRTITGDQPQHF. CDR3 in DNA: TGTGCCAGCAGCGTACGGACTATCACAGGGGATCAGCCCCAGCATTTT.

To note about this clone: Mismatch with germline at one junction end may stem from a read error. This sequence joins TRBV28 and TRBJ2-1; a weak D match, TRBD2 (6 bases). Germline assignment: CDR1 MDHEN and CDR2 SYDVKM. This CDR3 is 15 amino acids long. CDR3 in DNA: TGTGCCGGCAGTCCCCCAGGGTTCCGAGCGGGTGAGCAGTTCTTC. Residues: CAGSPPGFRAGEQFF. Full variable domain (missing parts from reference TRBV28 and TRBJ2-1): DVKVTQSSRYLVKRTGEKVFLECVQDMDHENMFWYRQDPGLGLRLIYFSYDVKMKEKGDIPEGYSVSREKKERFSLILESASTNQTSMYLCAGSPPGFRAGEQFFGPGTRLTVL.